Described below is a single T cell receptor (beta chain) sequence and its context. Its cognate antigen is unknown. This record comes from a study of siplizumab effects on memory and regulatory T cells. Findings of the study overall: Roughly 80-96% of proliferating CD4+ or CD8+ clones lacked a naive or memory phenotype that could be assigned. Proliferating Tregs in siplizumab cultures were never verified as suppressive. In unstimulated cells, naive T cells appeared more diverse than memory T cells and seemed major alloresponse contributors.

This CDR3 is 13 amino acids long. The V end was cut by 5 bases, the J end by 7 bases, with 12 bases between. Germline CDR1 SGHRS, CDR2 YFSETQ. Assayed TCR templates numbered about 90,000 for each sample. TCRdb's table, derived via immunoSEQ multiplex PCR, lists solely in-frame clones and lacks some. The sample has approximately 98,000 clones, 85% to 95% seen once. The TCR sequence derives from a human donor in good health. Sequenced material: non-Treg CD4+ T cells sorted from blood. The V and J genes are TRBV5-1 and TRBJ1-4, with D hard to call. The CDR3 spells CASSRAVGEKLFF. CDR3 nucleotide sequence: TGCGCCAGCAGTAGGGCAGTGGGTGAAAAACTGTTTTTT.